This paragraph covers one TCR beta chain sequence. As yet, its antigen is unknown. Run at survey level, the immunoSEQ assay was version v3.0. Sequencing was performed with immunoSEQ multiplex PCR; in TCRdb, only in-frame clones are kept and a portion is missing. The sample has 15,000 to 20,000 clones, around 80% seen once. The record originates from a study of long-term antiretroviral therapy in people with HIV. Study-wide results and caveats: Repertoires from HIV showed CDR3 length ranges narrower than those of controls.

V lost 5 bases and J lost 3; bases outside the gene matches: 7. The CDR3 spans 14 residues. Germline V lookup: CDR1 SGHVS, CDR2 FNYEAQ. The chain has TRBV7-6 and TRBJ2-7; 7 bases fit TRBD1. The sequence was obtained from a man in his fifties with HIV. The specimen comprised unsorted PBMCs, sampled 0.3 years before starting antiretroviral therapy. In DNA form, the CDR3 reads TGTGCCAGCAGCCCCGCCCCAGGGGGCTACGAGCAGTACTTC. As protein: CASSPAPGGYEQYF.